This T cell receptor beta chain was found in a study of blood T cell repertoires in COVID-19. Here immunoSEQ multiplex PCR was the method, and the copy in TCRdb shows in-frame clones only, minus some. The sample has about 82,000 clones, 60% to 80% seen once. This CDR3 has 14 amino acids. CDR1 is SGHTA and CDR2 is FQGNSA in the germline V gene. The V end lost 2 bases, the J end lost 3 bases, and 11 bases lay between the germline ends. What was sequenced was peripheral blood. This clonotype was sampled from a man aged 55 to 70 with COVID-19, enrolled during active disease. The V call is TRBV7-2, the J call TRBJ2-7; the D gene is possibly TRBD2 (6 bases). Here the CDR3 DNA reads TGTGCCAGCAGCTTATGGTCGGGACTCTACGAGCAGTACTTC. Amino acids: CASSLWSGLYEQYF.